The following is a T cell receptor (beta chain) sequence with its context. The data belong to a study of control samples from healthy donors and cancer patients. V was shortened by 4 bases and J by 5 bases, with 20 bases between the two germline ends. CDR1 and CDR2 from the germline V gene are LGHNA and YNFKEQ. CDR3 length: 16 residues. The table came from immunoSEQ multiplex PCR; TCRdb's copy has only in-frame clones and leaves some out. Seen here are about 51,000 clones, about 80% observed once, and the top ten hold 10%. The sequencing sample was made of blood. The chain recombines TRBV4-2 with TRBJ2-5; D perhaps matches TRBD2 (6 bases). This clonotype originated in a man between 65 and 85 years old in good health. CDR3 in amino acids: CASSRKSGEVGETQYF. The CDR3 DNA reads as TGTGCCAGCAGCCGAAAGTCGGGGGAGGTCGGCGAGACCCAGTACTTC.